Presented here are 14 T cell receptor beta chains from one specimen sequenced in a study of blood T cell repertoires in COVID-19. Sequencing used immunoSEQ multiplex PCR; TCRdb keeps in-frame clones, though not all of them. The repertoire holds about 410,000 clones, with approximately 90% as singletons. Material: peripheral blood. The receptor source for this set is a middle-aged woman with COVID-19, enrolled during active disease.

This rearrangement joins TRBV5-4 to TRBJ2-2; the match to TRBD2 covers 9 bases. The germline V gene encodes CDR1 SGHNT and CDR2 YYREEE (reference sequence). V dropped 1 base and J dropped 6; count of bases not matched to a gene: 10. The CDR3 consists of 17 residues. CDR3: CASSLRLAGFHAGELFF. The DNA for the CDR3 is TGTGCCAGCAGCTTGAGGCTAGCGGGATTTCATGCCGGGGAGCTGTTTTTT.

This chain joins TRBV28 and TRBJ1-4; TRBD1 aligns across 8 bases. V gave up 7 bases and J gave up 5 bases; unmatched junction bases: 9. Germline CDR1 reads MDHEN; CDR2 reads SYDVKM. This CDR3 contains 15 residues. DNA of the CDR3: TGTGCCAGCACCGACCCCAGGGGGCGGAATGAAAAACTGTTTTTT. This sequence encodes CASTDPRGRNEKLFF.

This clone was seen only once. The chain carries TRBV7-2 and TRBJ2-7; TRBD1 matches 9 bases. This CDR3 has 16 amino acids. Germline CDR1 reads SGHTA; CDR2 reads FQGNSA. V dropped 0 bases and J dropped 3; count of bases not matched to a gene: 6. The CDR3 here is CASSLARQGGDYEQYF. The CDR3 bases are TGTGCCAGCAGCTTAGCCAGACAGGGGGGGGACTACGAGCAGTACTTC.

About this clone itself: The same CDR3 is also encoded by other DNA sequences in this sample. The chain links TRBV27 to TRBJ2-7; D is possibly TRBD2 (5 bases). The CDR3 is made up of 11 amino acids. CDR1 and CDR2 (germline): MNHEY, SMNVEV (reference sequence). The V gene lost 8 bases and the J gene lost 0 bases, with 5 bases spanning the gap. CDR3 nucleotides: TGTGCCAGCGGGAGCTCCTACGAGCAGTACTTC. It encodes CASGSSYEQYF.

This chain's CDR3 is CASSEAGGPPGELFF. The CDR3 DNA reads TGTGCCAGCAGTGAAGCGGGAGGGCCCCCCGGGGAGCTGTTTTTT. The rearrangement links TRBV6-4 to TRBJ2-2, with 10 bases aligning to TRBD2. V shed 3 bases and J 6 bases; nucleotides not matched to a gene: 4. This CDR3 has 15 residues. CDR1 is MRHNA and CDR2 is SNTAGT in the germline V gene.

J is TRBJ1-4 and V is TRBV10-3; no reliable D call. The CDR3 runs 15 residues. Germline loops: CDR1 ENHRY, CDR2 SYGVKD. Trimming removed 0 bases from V and 0 bases from J, with 5 bases in between. CDR3: CAISESPATNEKLFF. CDR3 nucleotides: TGTGCCATCAGTGAGTCGCCAGCAACTAATGAAAAACTGTTTTTT.

This clone was observed a handful of times. The chain links TRBV5-4 to TRBJ2-1; 10 positions agree with TRBD1. Germline lookup yields CDR1 SGHNT and CDR2 YYREEE (reference sequence). Losses at the gene ends were 2 bases for V and 2 bases for J; bases not matched to a gene: 1. The CDR3 loop spans 15 amino acids. The CDR3 reads CASSLGTGAYNEQFF. CDR3 nucleotide sequence: TGTGCCAGCAGCTTAGGGACAGGGGCCTACAATGAGCAGTTCTTC.

Written as DNA, the CDR3 is TGTGCCTGGAGTGTAAAAGGGGTCAACACCATATATTTT. Amino acids: CAWSVKGVNTIYF. The chain has TRBV30 and TRBJ1-3; TRBD1 is a possible D gene (5 bases). In germline, CDR1 is GTSNPN, CDR2 SVGIG (reference sequence). CDR3 length equals 13 residues. V lost 0 bases and J lost 7, with 10 bases in between.

In regard to this clone: Distinct nucleotide sequences in the sample also encode this CDR3. The V call is TRBV19, the J call TRBJ1-5; 8 bases line up with TRBD1. Losses at the gene ends were 5 bases for V and 5 bases for J; bases not matched to a gene: 2. From germline, CDR1 is LNHDA and CDR2 SQIVND (reference sequence). This CDR3 has 13 residues. In DNA, the CDR3 is TGTGCCAGTAGTTCGGACAGGGATCAGCCCCAGCATTTT. This gives the protein CASSSDRDQPQHF.

The V and J genes are TRBV4-3 and TRBJ1-5; D not certain. The CDR3 extends over 14 amino acids. Trimming removed 0 bases at V and 2 bases at J, with 5 bases between. Germline loops: CDR1 LGHNA, CDR2 YSLEER. Here the CDR3 DNA reads TGCGCCAGCAGCCAAGATCCGGGCAATCAGCCCCAGCATTTT. Its protein is CASSQDPGNQPQHF.

The chain joins TRBV5-1 to TRBJ1-6; D is ambiguous. The germline V gene has CDR1 SGHRS and CDR2 YFSETQ. V was cut by 6 bases and J by 0 bases, with 10 bases left in between. The CDR3 contains 15 residues. The CDR3 DNA follows: TGCGCCAGCAATCTGGGGAGCTCCTATAATTCACCCCTCCACTTT. Translating gives CASNLGSSYNSPLHF.

The CDR3 region is CASSWDRAALNTEAFF. In DNA, the CDR3 is TGTGCCAGTAGCTGGGACAGGGCCGCTTTGAACACTGAAGCTTTCTTT. The V gene is TRBV19, the J gene TRBJ1-1; 9 positions match TRBD1. This CDR3 is 16 amino acids long. The V and J ends lost 6 bases and 0 bases, in that order; junction bases with no gene match: 8. Germline CDR1 and CDR2: LNHDA and SQIVND (reference sequence).

The rearrangement links TRBV5-6 to TRBJ1-2; 11 bases agree with TRBD1. CDR1 is SGHDT and CDR2 is YYEEEE in the germline V gene. The CDR3 spans 14 residues. The V gene end was trimmed by 2 bases and the J gene end by 8 bases; junction bases not matched to a gene: 5. This CDR3 is CASSFGDRGLGYTF. CDR3 DNA sequence: TGTGCCAGCAGCTTCGGGGACAGGGGGTTGGGCTACACCTTC.

The chain uses TRBV7-8 and TRBJ1-4; 9 nucleotides agree with TRBD1. V dropped 1 base and J dropped 4; count of bases not matched to a gene: 4. The CDR3 runs to 16 residues. The germline CDR1 and CDR2 sequences are SGHVS and FQNEAQ. CDR3 sequence reads: CASSLVRGQGNEKLFF. The CDR3 DNA is TGTGCCAGCAGCTTAGTTCGGGGACAGGGTAATGAAAAACTGTTTTTT. The whole variable domain, filled in from reference TRBV7-8 and TRBJ1-4, reads GAGVSQSPRYKVAKRGQDVALRCDPISGHVSLFWYQQALGQGPEFLTYFQNEAQLDKSGLPSDRFFAERPEGSVSTLKIQRTQQEDSAVYLCASSLVRGQGNEKLFFGSGTQLSVL.